The T cell receptor beta chain described here comes from a study of beta chain features in type 1 diabetes. This CDR3 is 14 amino acids long. The germline V gene has CDR1 SGHTA and CDR2 FQGNSA. V was trimmed by 3 bases and J by 3 bases, leaving 11 bases between them. Sequenced material consisted of expressed TCRB transcripts (all of the isolated RNA was reverse transcribed). Repertoires were generated with immunoSEQ multiplex PCR, while TCRdb's copy carries only in-frame clones and drops some. Of some 190,000 clones listed, approximately 8% were seen once; the top ten hold approximately 0.87%. In its sample, this clone was seen a few times. Its specificity is not known. Study observations and caveats: Fewer junction insertions and more nucleotide deletions appeared in type 1 diabetes patients. Researchers report that Type 1 diabetes patients had moderately but significantly shorter TCRB CDR3s across all four CD4+ subsets. Cells expressing TCR highly could be over-represented by cDNA sequencing.

This TCR was sampled from a woman aged 40-49 years with type 1 diabetes. The V call is TRBV7-2, the J call TRBJ1-2; weak D call: TRBD1 (5 bases). The sample comprised central memory CD4+ T cells from blood. CDR3 sequence reads: CASSLGGAYYGYTF. The DNA for the CDR3 is TGTGCCAGCAGCTTGGGAGGGGCCTACTATGGCTACACCTTC.